This T cell receptor (beta chain) originates from a study of control samples from healthy donors and cancer patients. This CDR3 spans 16 amino acids. Germline assignment: CDR1 SGDLS and CDR2 YYNGEE. V trimming: 3 bases; J trimming: 1 base; junction bases outside the gene matches: 7. TCRdb's copy holds only in-frame clones and misses some; the assay was immunoSEQ multiplex PCR. The sample records 90,000 to 130,000 clones, over 75% being singletons. The origin of this receptor is a woman aged 55-69 years with lung cancer. V is TRBV9 and J is TRBJ2-3; 8 bases fit TRBD2. The material sequenced was PBMCs. The CDR3: CASSARLASGTDTQYF. The CDR3 DNA reads as TGTGCCAGCAGCGCCCGACTAGCGTCCGGCACAGATACGCAGTATTTT. The whole variable domain, filled in from reference TRBV9 and TRBJ2-3, reads DSGVTQTPKHLITATGQRVTLRCSPRSGDLSVYWYQQSLDQGLQFLIQYYNGEERAKGNILERFSAQQFPDLHSELNLSSLELGDSALYFCASSARLASGTDTQYFGPGTRLTVL.